This T cell receptor beta chain is from a study of control samples from healthy donors and cancer patients. Sequenced by immunoSEQ multiplex PCR; TCRdb stores in-frame clones only, minus some. Counted here are fewer than 200,000 clones, around 96% occurring once; the ten biggest clones make up under 1.2%. This TCR came from a woman in her 30s in good health. Sequenced input: blood.

CDR3 nucleotides: TGTGCCAGCAGCCCCGGACTAGCGGGAAGGGAGACCCAGTACTTC. This gives the protein CASSPGLAGRETQYF. The V gene is TRBV5-5, the J gene TRBJ2-5, with TRBD2 matching 12 bases. V lost 4 bases to trimming and J lost 5 bases; unmatched junction nucleotides: 6. Germline assignment: CDR1 SGHKS and CDR2 YYEKEE (reference sequence). This CDR3 has 15 residues.